The sequence of this TCR beta chain was determined in a study of CD8+CD57+ T cells in acquired aplastic anemia. TCR beta VDJ and CDR3 profiles were obtained from a genomic DNA template. MiXCR, run by TCRdb on the reads, gives a single entry per CDR3 protein. This repertoire shows about 62,000 distinct CDR3 sequences, about 50% found once; its top ten account for 2% to 2.5%. The length of the CDR3 is 15 residues. Germline values: CDR1 LGHNA, CDR2 YNFKEQ. V lost 6 bases to trimming and J lost 3 bases, with 15 bases between them. The sample holds one count of this clonotype. The origin of this receptor is a human donor in good health, serving as a control. The chain uses TRBV4-2 and TRBJ2-1; a weak D match, TRBD2 (5 bases). Sequencing used sorted CD4+, CD8+, or CD8+CD57+ T cells (not recorded which) from PBMCs. The CDR3 DNA is TGTGCCAGCAGTTACCGGAGCGGAGACTACAATGAGCAGTTCTTC. It yields the protein CASSYRSGDYNEQFF.